This TCR beta chain was documented in a study of T cell clonality in common variable immunodeficiency (dated by TCRdb to between 2014 and 2017). Trimming accounts for 8 bases at V and 2 bases at J, while the number of junction bases matched to no gene is 9. The CDR3, from cysteine to phenylalanine, totals 15 residues. Part of the CDR3 DNA is given, 36 bases translated from base 1. The CDR1 and CDR2 encoded by the germline V gene (reference sequence) are SEHNR and FQNEAQ. For sequencing, equivalent amounts of genomic DNA were input from CVID and control samples. For every sample, a 60 bp segment covering the rearranged TCRbeta CDR3 region was amplified and then sequenced. TCRbeta amplification used the immunoSEQ assay, a bias-corrected multiplex PCR with high-throughput sequencing. On the authors' methods: Each unique nucleotide sequence was treated as a clone and annotated with V, D and J genes, copy number and frequency. Sequences were labeled productive if in frame, and non-productive if out of frame or containing stop codons. Clonality was calculated from Shannon's entropy as previously described. Mean CDR3 Kyte-Doolittle hydropathy was derived from the predicted amino acid sequences of productive clones. Using the R hclust function, scaled V gene usage was clustered hierarchically with Manhattan distance and complete linkage. Sharing of clones by CDR3 amino acid sequence was evaluated by resampling 12 repertoires per group over 100 rounds. Repertoires were searched for 70 published EBV-specific and 200 to 300 published CMV-specific TCRbeta sequences. A couple of CVID samples that yielded fewer than 10,000 sequences were excluded from the analysis, so 42 CVID repertoires were retained. TCRdb limited this immuneACCESS table to in-frame rearrangements with V and J called. A share of clones is missing; checked studies link under half to unresolved V genes, and the rest is unexplained. The V and J calls and clone size come from that table; D and trimming were worked out from the DNA. With under 20,000 clones recorded, this sample contains no clone counted only once. More than 10% of the sample is taken by the ten largest.

A note on this clone: Its antigen target is currently unknown. The sequenced fragment ends 3 residues before the CDR3 boundary, so the rest is inferred from the germline J gene.

Results the study describes overall, beyond this receptor: Although equal DNA input was used, an average of roughly 89,000 unique sequences per sample was obtained for controls, compared with about 29,000 for CVID samples. Fewer deletions and N-nucleotide insertions were reportedly observed in CVID TCRbeta sequences, and highly modified clones with 13 or more V deletions were reportedly absent from CVID TCRbeta sequences. Patient heterogeneity within the CVID cohort put limits on correlating repertoire features with clinical complications. CVID subjects shared fewer TCRbeta clones with each other than healthy controls did (p < 0.0001). Compared with healthy controls, CVID subjects showed increased TCRbeta clonality (t-test p = 0.018), a feature most characteristic of about a third of subjects. According to the authors, finding the cause of the higher clonality in CVID would require sequencing the repertoires of T cell subpopulations.

Standard criteria were used to diagnose CVID, namely serum IgG, IgA and/or IgM reduced below the normal range together with specific antibody deficiency. There were 45 or so subjects in the CVID group (around 29 male and some 15 female), ranging in age from roughly 9 to 64 years, with a mean age of around 44. Predominantly Caucasian heritage was noted among both the CVID patients and the healthy controls. Replacement immunoglobulin therapy had been administered to all CVID subjects for at least one year at the time of study participation. No CVID subject was ill or taking immunomodulatory or immunosuppressive medication when blood was collected. From each donor, about 4.5 to 9 ml of heparinized peripheral whole blood was collected. TCRbeta CDR3 repertoires were sequenced from genomic DNA of adults with common variable immune deficiency (CVID) and healthy adult controls. Diluted blood was subjected to density centrifugation over Hypaque 1077 or Ficoll-Paque for isolation of peripheral blood mononuclear cells. Unsorted mononuclear cells served as the source of genomic DNA, which was extracted either by Qiagen column purification or by a centrifugation-based method.

The rearrangement joined TRBV7-9 to TRBJ2-5; the central 9 bases match TRBD2. Sequencing input: peripheral blood mononuclear cells. This clonotype was sampled from a human donor with common variable immunodeficiency. The encoded CDR3 is CASGLASGVQETQYF. The CDR3 bases that were read are TGTGCCAGCGGCCTGGCTAGCGGGGTACAAGAGACC.